This T cell receptor (beta chain) is from a study of cytomegalovirus exposure and HLA in healthy donors. Germline lookup yields CDR1 MNHNS and CDR2 SASEGT. There are 14 residues in the CDR3. Trimming took off 7 bases at V and 3 bases at J, with 14 bases between the two ends. Here immunoSEQ multiplex PCR was the method, and the copy in TCRdb shows in-frame clones only, minus some. The sample shows about 73,000 clones, 94% of them seen only once. The V call is TRBV6-1, the J call TRBJ2-3; D not resolved. The receptor's source is a woman between 18 and 29 years old in good health and CMV-seropositive. The sequencing sample was made of PBMCs. The CDR3 DNA follows: TGTGCCAGCATACCTGACTTTCCAACAGATACGCAGTATTTT. Translation: CASIPDFPTDTQYF.